These 20 T cell receptor beta chains were sequenced from one sample in a study of CD8 T cells in ankylosing spondylitis. MiXCR, run by TCRdb on the 5' RACE reads, gives a single entry per CDR3 protein. The sample shows about 190,000 distinct CDR3 sequences, approximately 12% of them seen only once. Material for sequencing was blood, either unsorted or a sorted T cell fraction (not recorded which). The receptors here all came from a female donor with ankylosing spondylitis or in good health (not recorded which).

This clonotype was detected ten times or more. The chain joins TRBV5-6 to TRBJ2-1; 7 bases are shared with TRBD2. The ends lost 1 base at V and 6 bases at J; junction bases unmatched: 7. This CDR3 comprises 15 residues. Germline loops: CDR1 SGHDT, CDR2 YYEEEE. The CDR3 DNA is TGTGCCAGCAGCTTGCCGGGAGGAGCTTTCAATGAGCAGTTCTTC. It codes for CASSLPGGAFNEQFF.

This chain uses TRBV5-5 with TRBJ2-1, with D unclear. Germline CDR1 and CDR2: SGHKS and YYEKEE (reference sequence). V was trimmed by 0 bases and J by 5 bases, leaving 12 bases between them. The CDR3 runs 15 residues. CDR3 DNA sequence: TGTGCCAGCAGCTTGGGTTGGAGCGTCGACAATGAGCAGTTCTTC. Protein: CASSLGWSVDNEQFF.

Turning to this clonotype: This may be a read error: a much more frequent sequence differs by one nucleotide. J is TRBJ1-1 and V is TRBV28; 7 nucleotides agree with TRBD1. The CDR3 has 11 residues. Germline V gene data show CDR1 as MDHEN and CDR2 as SYDVKM. CDR3 bases: TGTGTCAGCAGGCACAGGGGTGAGGCTTTCTTT. It codes for CVSRHRGEAFF.

V is TRBV6-4 and J is TRBJ2-1; D uncertain. With 0 bases removed from V and 6 bases from J, the gap between germline ends came to 3 bases. Per germline, CDR1 MRHNA and CDR2 SNTAGT. The CDR3 covers 12 residues. The CDR3 loop is CASSDSGNEQFF. CDR3 in DNA: TGTGCCAGCAGTGACTCGGGCAATGAGCAGTTCTTC.

A note on this clonotype: A much more abundant neighbour one base away suggests this may be a read error. The CDR3 ends on some other residue instead of the conserved phenylalanine or tryptophan, so this is likely a read error. The chain is built from TRBV29-1 and TRBJ1-1; D not resolved. The germline CDR1 and CDR2 sequences are SQVTM and ANQGSEA. The CDR3 sequence is 14 residues long. The CDR3 reads CSDESRRTGGEAFL. DNA for the CDR3: TGCAGCGATGAAAGCCGTCGGACCGGTGGTGAAGCTTTCCTT.

This clonotype was recorded many times. This chain links TRBV20-1 with TRBJ2-1, with D perhaps matching TRBD2 (6 bases). This CDR3 has 14 residues. Deletions cut 5 bases from V and 0 bases from J, with 11 bases between. Germline V gene lookup returns CDR1 DFQATT and CDR2 SNEGSKA (reference sequence). The DNA for the CDR3 is TGCAGTGCTCCAGCTAGCGTCTCCTACAATGAGCAGTTCTTC. It specifies CSAPASVSYNEQFF.

This clonotype was seen ten or more times. The chain uses TRBV7-2 and TRBJ2-4; 10 positions agree with TRBD2. CDR1 is SGHTA and CDR2 is FQGNSA in the germline V gene. V was clipped by 3 bases and J by 8 bases; unmatched bases: 1. The CDR3 runs to 13 residues. CDR3 amino acids: CASSLLAGDIQYF. The CDR3 bases are TGTGCCAGCAGCTTGCTAGCGGGAGACATTCAGTACTTC. Combining the CDR3 with reference TRBV7-2 and TRBJ2-4 gives the whole variable domain GAGVSQSPSNKVTEKGKDVELRCDPISGHTALYWYRQSLGQGLEFLIYFQGNSAPDKSGLPSDRFSAERTGGSVSTLTIQRTQQEDSAVYLCASSLLAGDIQYFGAGTRLSVL.

This clonotype was counted ten times or more. The chain is built from TRBV20-1 and TRBJ2-1; D remains unclear. Germline V CDR1 and CDR2: DFQATT, SNEGSKA (reference sequence). The CDR3 length is 11 residues. Between the trimmed V and J ends, which lost 5 bases and 6 bases, there was a span of 8 bases. As DNA, the CDR3 is TGCAGTGCTTCGGTAGCCAATGAGCAGTTCTTC. It specifies CSASVANEQFF.

The rearrangement uses TRBV7-9 and TRBJ1-6, with D perhaps matching TRBD1 (6 bases). This CDR3 has 15 residues. V was clipped by 6 bases and J by 10 bases, with 19 bases between them. Germline-derived CDR1 and CDR2 are SEHNR and FQNEAQ (reference sequence). The CDR3 DNA sequence: TGTGCCAGCAGGTCAAATTCTCCAGGGGACTCACCCCTCCACTTT. Its translation is CASRSNSPGDSPLHF.

V usage is TRBV7-9 and J usage is TRBJ1-2; TRBD1 matches at 7 bases. The CDR3 is made up of 15 amino acids. Trimming took 6 bases from V and 3 from J; bases not matched to a gene: 10. CDR1 and CDR2 (germline): SEHNR, FQNEAQ (reference sequence). DNA of the CDR3: TGTGCCAGCAGTTCCCGCGACAGGGAGGACTATGGCTACACCTTC. This codes for CASSSRDREDYGYTF.

The genes are TRBV7-6 and TRBJ2-2; D is possibly TRBD1 (6 bases). The CDR3 extends over 15 amino acids. From germline, CDR1 is SGHVS and CDR2 FNYEAQ. Deletions cut 6 bases from V and 7 bases from J, with 18 bases between. DNA for the CDR3: TGTGCCAGCAGACCTACTGGGGGCGCGATCGGGGAGCTGTTTTTT. It translates to CASRPTGGAIGELFF.

There are a few counts of this clonotype. J is TRBJ1-3 and V is TRBV20-1; tentative D call: TRBD1 (6 bases). The CDR3 spans 15 residues. V lost 0 bases and J 3 bases, leaving 12 bases between the germline ends. Germline V gives CDR1 DFQATT, CDR2 SNEGSKA (reference sequence). The chain's CDR3 is CSARDNRVGGNTIYF. For the CDR3, the DNA is TGCAGTGCTAGAGATAACAGGGTTGGTGGAAACACCATATATTTT.

This clonotype was detected a few times. This chain uses TRBV29-1 with TRBJ2-7; D not certain. This CDR3 is built from 13 residues. V gave up 1 base and J gave up 4 bases, with 11 bases separating them. In germline, CDR1 is SQVTM, CDR2 ANQGSEA. For the CDR3, the DNA is TGCAGCGTTGAAGGGCCTGATCGGTACGAGCAGTACTTC. This gives the protein CSVEGPDRYEQYF.

The V gene is TRBV20-1, the J gene TRBJ2-7; 9 nucleotides line up with TRBD1. Germline lookup yields CDR1 DFQATT and CDR2 SNEGSKA (reference sequence). The V and J ends lost 0 bases and 0 bases, in that order; junction bases with no gene match: 3. This CDR3 has 15 amino acids. This CDR3 is CSARDGTGPSYEQYF. The DNA for the CDR3 is TGCAGTGCTAGAGACGGGACAGGGCCCTCCTACGAGCAGTACTTC.

This clonotype was detected many times. The chain couples TRBV25-1 to TRBJ2-2; 8 bases fit TRBD1. The ends lost 6 bases at V and 3 bases at J; junction bases unmatched: 3. The CDR3 is 14 residues long. Germline loops: CDR1 MGHDK, CDR2 SYGVNS. The CDR3 sequence is CASSDRGYTGELFF. CDR3 nucleotides: TGTGCCAGCAGCGACAGGGGATACACCGGGGAGCTGTTTTTT.

At least ten counts were recorded for this clonotype. The CDR3 loop is CASSQALTRSSNQPQHF. CDR3 coding DNA: TGCGCCAGCAGCCAAGCCCTGACAAGGAGTAGCAATCAGCCCCAGCATTTT. This chain joins TRBV4-3 and TRBJ1-5, with D unclear. The CDR3 is 17 amino acids. Germline CDR1 and CDR2: LGHNA and YSLEER. V lost 1 base to trimming and J lost 0 bases, with 13 bases between them.

As regards this clonotype: One base away lies a much larger clone, so this may be a sequencing read error. This chain joins TRBV24-1 and TRBJ2-3; 8 nucleotides agree with TRBD1. The CDR3 consists of 13 residues. Germline lookup yields CDR1 KGHDR and CDR2 SFDVKD. CDR3 in amino acids: CVARDRSTDTQYF. The CDR3 DNA is TGTGTCGCCCGGGACAGGAGCACAGATACGCAGTATTTT.

This clonotype occurred a few times. The chain recombines TRBV7-2 with TRBJ2-3; no clear D gene. CDR3 length: 14 amino acids. Trimming took 2 bases from V and 0 from J, leaving 6 bases between them. In germline, CDR1 is SGHTA, CDR2 FQGNSA. CDR3 region: CASSLITSTDTQYF. As DNA, the CDR3 is TGTGCCAGCAGCTTAATCACTAGCACAGATACGCAGTATTTT. Using reference TRBV7-2 and TRBJ2-3 for the parts outside the CDR3, the full variable domain is GAGVSQSPSNKVTEKGKDVELRCDPISGHTALYWYRQSLGQGLEFLIYFQGNSAPDKSGLPSDRFSAERTGGSVSTLTIQRTQQEDSAVYLCASSLITSTDTQYFGPGTRLTVL.

This rearrangement joins TRBV9 to TRBJ2-4, with unresolved D. Trimming took 4 bases from V and 8 from J, leaving 16 bases between them. The CDR3 length is 14 residues. Germline V gene sequence: CDR1 SGDLS, CDR2 YYNGEE. This chain's CDR3 is CASSPNPPGDIQYF. CDR3 coding DNA: TGTGCCAGCAGCCCCAACCCCCCCGGCGACATTCAGTACTTC.

CDR3 protein: CASSLERIAGELFF. CDR3 DNA: TGCGCCAGCAGCTTGGAAAGGATCGCCGGGGAGCTGTTTTTT. The chain has TRBV5-1 and TRBJ2-2; D unresolved. The CDR3 runs to 14 residues. V gave up 0 bases and J gave up 6 bases, with 9 bases separating them. Germline V gene lookup returns CDR1 SGHRS and CDR2 YFSETQ.